Listed below are T cell receptor beta chains from one sample, sequenced in a study of CD8+ T cells in alopecia areata. Profiling relied on immunoSEQ multiplex PCR, and the TCRdb table lists in-frame clones only, not all of them. The repertoire holds around 65,000 clones, more than 40% seen once, with about a sixth in the top ten. This specimen was CD8+ T cells sorted from blood, taken at week 0. The receptors here all came from a human donor with alopecia areata. CDR3s include the opening cysteine and the closing phenylalanine or tryptophan. D genes are given only for firm matches. Clone size is given for some rows only: seen once, a few or many times, or a class if the clone is expanded.

V,size,J,D,CDR3,DNA
TRBV6-5,-,TRBJ2-7,TRBD2,CASSSGVAGVPYEQYF,TGTGCCAGCAGTTCGGGAGTAGCGGGAGTACCCTACGAGCAGTACTTC
TRBV5-6,many,TRBJ2-2,-,CASSLWDAGELFF,TGTGCCAGCAGCCTCTGGGACGCCGGGGAGCTGTTTTTT
TRBV4-1,few,TRBJ1-1,-,CASSQDRVEAFF,TGCGCCAGCAGCCAAGACAGGGTCGAAGCTTTCTTT
TRBV30,-,TRBJ2-7,TRBD2,CAWSTSDYYEQYF,TGTGCCTGGAGCACTAGCGATTACTACGAGCAGTACTTC
TRBV7-6,few,TRBJ2-3,-,CASSLVDRQGDTQYF,TGTGCCAGCAGCTTAGTCGATCGTCAGGGTGATACGCAGTATTTT
TRBV7-9,-,TRBJ2-7,-,CASSLNGYEQYF,TGTGCCAGCAGCTTAAACGGCTACGAGCAGTACTTC
TRBV29-1,-,TRBJ2-7,-,CSVEGGAPYEQYF,TGCAGCGTTGAAGGAGGGGCTCCCTACGAGCAGTACTTC
TRBV11-2,few,TRBJ2-2,-,CASSLGWNTGELFF,TGTGCCAGCAGCTTAGGGTGGAACACCGGGGAGCTGTTTTTT
TRBV6-5,few,TRBJ2-2,TRBD2,CASSSGLAPNTGELFF,TGTGCCAGCAGTTCTGGACTAGCCCCCAACACCGGGGAGCTGTTTTTT
TRBV29-1,-,TRBJ2-5,-,CSVEKLPQETQYF,TGCAGCGTTGAAAAACTCCCCCAAGAGACCCAGTACTTC
TRBV29-1,few,TRBJ1-1,TRBD1,CSVDPGGTEAFF,TGCAGCGTTGACCCAGGGGGCACTGAAGCTTTCTTT
TRBV27,-,TRBJ2-5,-,CASSSRGNQETQYF,TGTGCCAGCAGTTCTCGAGGCAACCAAGAGACCCAGTACTTC
TRBV4-3,-,TRBJ2-5,-,CASSQRSRGETQYF,TGCGCCAGCAGCCAAAGGAGTAGGGGAGAGACCCAGTACTTC
TRBV19,-,TRBJ2-1,TRBD2,CASSISGGLNNEQFF,TGTGCCAGTAGTATATCGGGAGGGCTGAACAATGAGCAGTTCTTC
TRBV9,once,TRBJ2-1,TRBD2,CASSVGGSPLGEQFF,TGTGCCAGCAGCGTGGGCGGGAGCCCCTTGGGTGAGCAGTTCTTC
TRBV5-8,few,TRBJ2-3,TRBD2,CASSLVISGPTDTQYF,TGTGCCAGCAGCTTGGTAATTAGCGGGCCCACAGATACGCAGTATTTT
TRBV29-1,-,TRBJ1-3,TRBD1,CSARGEQGPAGNTIYF,TGCAGCGCCCGAGGCGAACAGGGGCCTGCTGGAAACACCATATATTTT
TRBV7-8,many,TRBJ2-7,-,CASSDVLTYEQYF,TGTGCCAGCAGCGATGTACTTACCTACGAGCAGTACTTC
TRBV7-2,-,TRBJ2-7,-,CASSQNSGYPHEQYF,TGTGCCAGCAGCCAAAATAGCGGATACCCCCACGAGCAGTACTTC
TRBV7-8,many,TRBJ2-1,-,CASSPMGSSYNEQFF,TGTGCCAGCAGCCCAATGGGTTCTTCCTACAATGAGCAGTTCTTC